This record concerns one T cell receptor (beta chain) sequence. The antigen it binds to is not known. Base-call qualities are not available, and no considerably larger clone is one nucleotide away. CDR1 and CDR2, per the germline V gene (reference sequence), are DFQATT and SNEGSKA. V and J are truncated by 4 bases and 4 bases respectively, leaving an intervening sequence of 22 bases. Including the terminal cysteine and phenylalanine, the CDR3 comprises 16 residues. The DNA shown is the 48-base CDR3, in frame from base 1. The sample is drawn from a study of response to subunit inactivated influenza vaccine (dated by TCRdb to about 2018). Background for the entire study: The study used deep quantitative T cell receptor repertoire profiling to track responses to a trivalent subunit inactivated influenza vaccine.

Overall results and qualifications from the work: The authors suggested that each seasonal influenza vaccination may recruit only a limited number of new T cells.

Libraries were constructed by RT-PCR. Sequenced using an Illumina HiSeq 2500. TCRdb reanalyzed the raw reads on its own, using fastp at Q25 for trimming and MiXCR for clone calling, and kept in-frame beta chains. Each CDR3 protein gets just one entry, which takes the most common genes and DNA from the rows behind it. Here the sample has around 710,000 distinct CDR3 sequences; around 14% occur a single time. 5.5% to 7% of the sample is held by the ten biggest clonotypes. This clonotype was sampled from a man between 50 and 59 years old who received an inactivated influenza vaccine. Donor details come from another sample of the same person, matched by shared clones. The sequence is built from TRBV20-1 and TRBJ2-5, with the D gene tentatively TRBD1 or TRBD2, based on 5 matching bases in each. The material was PBMCs from blood, obtained roughly 2 weeks before vaccination. The CDR3 is CSATIPISTGRETQYF. The nucleotide sequence is given as TGCAGTGCTACTATACCCATTAGCACGGGGCGAGAGACCCAGTACTTC.